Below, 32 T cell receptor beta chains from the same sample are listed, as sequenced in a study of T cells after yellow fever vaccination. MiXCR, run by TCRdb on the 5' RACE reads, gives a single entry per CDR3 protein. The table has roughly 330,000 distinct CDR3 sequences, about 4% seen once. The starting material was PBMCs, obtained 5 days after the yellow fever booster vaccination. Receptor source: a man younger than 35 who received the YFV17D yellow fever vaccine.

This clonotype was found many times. CDR3 DNA sequence: TGTGCCAGCAGGTCGGGACAGCAAGAGACCCAGTACTTC. Translation gives CASRSGQQETQYF. The chain couples TRBV6-2 or TRBV6-3 to TRBJ2-5; 7 nucleotides match TRBD1. Germline assignment: CDR1 MNHEY and CDR2 SVGEGT. There are 13 residues in the CDR3. V shed 6 bases and J 2 bases; nucleotides not matched to a gene: 3.

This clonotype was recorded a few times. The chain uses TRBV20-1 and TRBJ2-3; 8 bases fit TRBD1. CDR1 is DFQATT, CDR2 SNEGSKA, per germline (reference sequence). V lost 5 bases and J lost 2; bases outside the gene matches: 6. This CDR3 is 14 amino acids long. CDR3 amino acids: CSAPGTGNTDTQYF. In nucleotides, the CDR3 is TGCAGTGCTCCCGGGACAGGTAACACAGATACGCAGTATTTT.

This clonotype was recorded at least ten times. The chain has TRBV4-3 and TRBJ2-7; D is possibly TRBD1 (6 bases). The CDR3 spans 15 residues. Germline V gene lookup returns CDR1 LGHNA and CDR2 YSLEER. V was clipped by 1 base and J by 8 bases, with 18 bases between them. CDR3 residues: CASSQAPQTGSQQYF. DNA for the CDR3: TGCGCCAGCAGCCAAGCTCCGCAAACAGGGTCCCAGCAGTACTTC.

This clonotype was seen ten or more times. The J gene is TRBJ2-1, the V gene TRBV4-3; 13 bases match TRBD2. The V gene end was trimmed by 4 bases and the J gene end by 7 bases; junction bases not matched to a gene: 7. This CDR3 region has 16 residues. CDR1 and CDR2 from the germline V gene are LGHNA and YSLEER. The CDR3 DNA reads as TGCGCCAGCAGCCCCCGACTAGCGGGGGGAGGAAATGAGCAGTTCTTC. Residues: CASSPRLAGGGNEQFF.

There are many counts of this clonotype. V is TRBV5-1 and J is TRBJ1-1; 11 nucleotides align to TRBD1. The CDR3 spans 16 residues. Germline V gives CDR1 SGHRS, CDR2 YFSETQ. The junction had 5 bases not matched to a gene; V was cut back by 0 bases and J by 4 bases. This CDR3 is CASSLGTGGEGTEAFF. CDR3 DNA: TGCGCCAGCAGCTTGGGGACAGGGGGCGAAGGCACTGAAGCTTTCTTT.

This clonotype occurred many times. The CDR3 is CASSLDRVWYGYTF. The CDR3 DNA is TGTGCCAGCTCACTCGACAGGGTCTGGTATGGCTACACCTTC. The rearrangement uses TRBV18 and TRBJ1-2; 7 bases are shared with TRBD1. The V segment lost 4 bases and the J segment 5 bases; nucleotides outside the gene matches: 7. The CDR3 is made up of 14 amino acids. CDR1 is KGHSH, CDR2 LQKENI, per germline.

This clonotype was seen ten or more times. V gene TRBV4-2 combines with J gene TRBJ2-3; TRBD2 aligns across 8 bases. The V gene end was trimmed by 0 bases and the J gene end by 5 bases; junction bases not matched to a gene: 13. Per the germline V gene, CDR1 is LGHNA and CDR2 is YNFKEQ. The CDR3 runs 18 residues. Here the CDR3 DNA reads TGTGCCAGCAGCCAAGATGTTGTGGGACTAGGTATTCAAGATACGCAGTATTTT. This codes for CASSQDVVGLGIQDTQYF.

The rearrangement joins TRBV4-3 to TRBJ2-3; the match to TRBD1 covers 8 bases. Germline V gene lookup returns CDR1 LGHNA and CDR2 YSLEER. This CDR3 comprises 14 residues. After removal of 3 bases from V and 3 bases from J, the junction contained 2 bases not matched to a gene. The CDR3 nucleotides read TGCGCCAGCAGCCATGGACAGGGAACAGATACGCAGTATTTT. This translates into CASSHGQGTDTQYF.

This CDR3 reads CASSLWGFDVQFF. As DNA, the CDR3 is TGTGCCAGCAGCCTTTGGGGTTTCGATGTGCAGTTCTTC. The J gene is TRBJ2-1, the V gene TRBV11-2; D gene ambiguous. V dropped 5 bases and J dropped 12 bases, with 17 bases sitting between them. The CDR3 has 13 residues. CDR1 is SGHAT, CDR2 FQNNGV, per germline.

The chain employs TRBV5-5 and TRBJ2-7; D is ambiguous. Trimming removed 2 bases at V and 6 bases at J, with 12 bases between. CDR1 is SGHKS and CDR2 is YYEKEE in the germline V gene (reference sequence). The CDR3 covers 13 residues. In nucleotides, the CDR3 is TGTGCCAGCAGCTTCACGCGCGGTAGCGAGCAGTACGTC. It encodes CASSFTRGSEQYV.

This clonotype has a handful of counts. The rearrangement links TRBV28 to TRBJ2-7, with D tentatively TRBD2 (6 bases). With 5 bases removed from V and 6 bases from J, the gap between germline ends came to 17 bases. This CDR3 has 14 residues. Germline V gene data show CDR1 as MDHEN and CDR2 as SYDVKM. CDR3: CASSNIGGKGEQYV. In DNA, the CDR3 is TGTGCCAGCAGTAACATCGGAGGGAAAGGCGAGCAGTACGTC.

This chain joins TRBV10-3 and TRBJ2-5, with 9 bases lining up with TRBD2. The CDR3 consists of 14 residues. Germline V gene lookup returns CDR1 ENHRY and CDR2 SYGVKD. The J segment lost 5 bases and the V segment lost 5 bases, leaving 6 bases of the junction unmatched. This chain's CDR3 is CAISLAGPGETQYF. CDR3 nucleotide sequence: TGTGCCATCAGTCTAGCGGGGCCAGGGGAGACCCAGTACTTC.

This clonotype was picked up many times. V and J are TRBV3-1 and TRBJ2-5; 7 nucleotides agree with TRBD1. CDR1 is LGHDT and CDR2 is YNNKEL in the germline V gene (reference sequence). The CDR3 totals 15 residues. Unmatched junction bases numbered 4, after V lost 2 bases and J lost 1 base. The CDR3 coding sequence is TGTGCCAGCAGCCAAACAGGGGACCTCCAAGAGACCCAGTACTTC. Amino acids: CASSQTGDLQETQYF.

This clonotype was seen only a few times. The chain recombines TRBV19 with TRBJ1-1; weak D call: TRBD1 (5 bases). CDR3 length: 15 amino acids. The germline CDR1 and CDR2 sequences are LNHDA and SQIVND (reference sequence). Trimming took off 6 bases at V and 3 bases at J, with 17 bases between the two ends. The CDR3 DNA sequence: TGTGCCAGTAGCGGGACTCGCTTTGGGGACACTGAAGCTTTCTTT. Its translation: CASSGTRFGDTEAFF.

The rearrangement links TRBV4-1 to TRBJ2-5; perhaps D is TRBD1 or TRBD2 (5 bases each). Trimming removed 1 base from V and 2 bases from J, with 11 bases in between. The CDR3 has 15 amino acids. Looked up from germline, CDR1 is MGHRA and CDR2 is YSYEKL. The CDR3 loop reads CASSQGGRKQETQYF. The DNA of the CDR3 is TGCGCCAGCAGCCAAGGGGGACGGAAACAAGAGACCCAGTACTTC.

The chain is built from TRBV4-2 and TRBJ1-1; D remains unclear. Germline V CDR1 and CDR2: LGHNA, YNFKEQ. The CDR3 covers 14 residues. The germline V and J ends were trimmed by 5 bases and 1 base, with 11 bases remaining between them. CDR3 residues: CASSVQKGNTEAFF. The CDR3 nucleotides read TGTGCCAGCAGCGTTCAGAAGGGGAACACTGAAGCTTTCTTT.

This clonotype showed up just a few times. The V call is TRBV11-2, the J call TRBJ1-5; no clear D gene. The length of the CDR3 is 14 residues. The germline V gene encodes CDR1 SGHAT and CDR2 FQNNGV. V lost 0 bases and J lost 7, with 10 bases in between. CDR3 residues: CASSLDMGIQPQHF. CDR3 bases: TGTGCCAGCAGCTTAGATATGGGAATCCAGCCCCAGCATTTT.

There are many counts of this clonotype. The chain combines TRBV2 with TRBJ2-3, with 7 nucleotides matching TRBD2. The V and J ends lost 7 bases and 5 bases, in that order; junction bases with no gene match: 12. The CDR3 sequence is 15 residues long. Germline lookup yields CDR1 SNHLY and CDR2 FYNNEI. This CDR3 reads CASKRLASRLDTQYF. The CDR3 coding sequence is TGTGCCAGCAAAAGACTAGCCTCGCGTTTAGATACGCAGTATTTT.

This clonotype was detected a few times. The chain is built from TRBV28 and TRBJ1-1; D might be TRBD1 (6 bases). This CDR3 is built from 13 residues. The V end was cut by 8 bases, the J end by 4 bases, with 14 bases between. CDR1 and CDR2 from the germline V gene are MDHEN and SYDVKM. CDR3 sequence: CASLGGGATEAFF. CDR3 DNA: TGTGCCAGCTTGGGTGGGGGGGCCACTGAAGCTTTCTTT.

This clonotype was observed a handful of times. DNA of the CDR3: TGTGCCAGCAGCTTAGGAGTGCCACCCCTCCACTTT. This sequence encodes CASSLGVPPLHF. This chain connects TRBV5-6 to TRBJ1-6; D is undetermined. The ends were cut back, 2 bases at V and 11 bases at J, with 8 bases in the middle. CDR1 SGHDT and CDR2 YYEEEE come from the germline V gene. The CDR3 has 12 residues.

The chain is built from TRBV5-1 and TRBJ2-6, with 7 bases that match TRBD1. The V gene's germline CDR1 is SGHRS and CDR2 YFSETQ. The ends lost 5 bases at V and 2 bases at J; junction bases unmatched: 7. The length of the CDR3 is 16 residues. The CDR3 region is CASSRETGTGANVLTF. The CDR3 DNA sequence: TGCGCCAGCAGTCGCGAGACAGGGACTGGGGCCAACGTCCTGACTTTC.

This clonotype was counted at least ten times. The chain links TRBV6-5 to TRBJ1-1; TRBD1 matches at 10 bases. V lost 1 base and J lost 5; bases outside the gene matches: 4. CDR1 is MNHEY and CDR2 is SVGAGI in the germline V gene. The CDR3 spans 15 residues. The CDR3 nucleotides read TGTGCCAGCAGTTACTGGAAGGGACAGGGGACTGAAGCTTTCTTT. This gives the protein CASSYWKGQGTEAFF.

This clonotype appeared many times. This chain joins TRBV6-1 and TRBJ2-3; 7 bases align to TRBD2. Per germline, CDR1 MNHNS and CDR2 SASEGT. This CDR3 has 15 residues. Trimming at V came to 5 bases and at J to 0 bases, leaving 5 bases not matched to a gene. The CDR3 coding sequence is TGTGCCAGCAGTTTACCCGGGGGGAGCACAGATACGCAGTATTTT. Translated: CASSLPGGSTDTQYF.

The CDR3 region has the DNA TGTGCCAGCTCACCAGGTCTACAGGAGGGAACCTACGAGCAGTACTTC. It yields the protein CASSPGLQEGTYEQYF. The chain couples TRBV18 to TRBJ2-7, with D maybe TRBD2 (6 bases). There are 16 residues in the CDR3. Deletions cut 2 bases from V and 2 bases from J, with 16 bases between. The germline V gene encodes CDR1 KGHSH and CDR2 LQKENI.

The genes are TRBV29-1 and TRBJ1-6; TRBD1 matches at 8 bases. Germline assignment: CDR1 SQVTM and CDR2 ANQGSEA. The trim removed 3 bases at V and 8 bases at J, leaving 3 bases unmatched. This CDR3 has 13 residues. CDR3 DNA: TGCAGCGTTGAGGTGACAGGGGATTCACCCCTCCACTTT. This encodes CSVEVTGDSPLHF. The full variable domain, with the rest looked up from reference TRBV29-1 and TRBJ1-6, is SAVISQKPSRDICQRGTSLTIQCQVDSQVTMMFWYRQQPGQSLTLIATANQGSEATYESGFVIDKFPISRPNLTFSTLTVSNMSPEDSSIYLCSVEVTGDSPLHFGNGTRLTVT.

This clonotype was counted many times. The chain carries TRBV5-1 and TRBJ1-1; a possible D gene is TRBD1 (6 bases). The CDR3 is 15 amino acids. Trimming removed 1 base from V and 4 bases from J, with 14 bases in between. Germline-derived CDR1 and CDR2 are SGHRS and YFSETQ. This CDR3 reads CASSLQGGGGTEAFF. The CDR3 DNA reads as TGCGCCAGCAGCTTGCAAGGGGGGGGTGGCACTGAAGCTTTCTTT.

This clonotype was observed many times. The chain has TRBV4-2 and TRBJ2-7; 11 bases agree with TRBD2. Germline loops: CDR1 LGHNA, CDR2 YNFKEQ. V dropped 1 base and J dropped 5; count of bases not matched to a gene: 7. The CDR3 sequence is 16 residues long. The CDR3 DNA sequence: TGTGCCAGCAGCCAAGCCGTAGCGGGGGGGCCCAACGAGCAGTACTTC. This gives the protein CASSQAVAGGPNEQYF.

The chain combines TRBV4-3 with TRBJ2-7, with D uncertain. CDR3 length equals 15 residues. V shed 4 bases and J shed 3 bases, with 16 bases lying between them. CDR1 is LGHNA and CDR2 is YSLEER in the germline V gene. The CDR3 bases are TGCGCCAGCAGCCCGTCCAGATCCCCCTTCTACGAGCAGTACGTC. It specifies CASSPSRSPFYEQYV.

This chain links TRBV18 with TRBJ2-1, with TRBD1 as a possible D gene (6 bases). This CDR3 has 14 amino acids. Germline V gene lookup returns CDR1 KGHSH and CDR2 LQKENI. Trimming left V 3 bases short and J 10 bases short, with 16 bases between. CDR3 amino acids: CASSPPGQREEQFF. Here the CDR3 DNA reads TGTGCCAGCTCACCCCCCGGACAGCGCGAAGAGCAGTTCTTC.

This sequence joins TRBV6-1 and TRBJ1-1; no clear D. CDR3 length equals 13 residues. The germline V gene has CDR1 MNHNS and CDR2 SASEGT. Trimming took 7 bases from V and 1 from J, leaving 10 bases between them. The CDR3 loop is CASIEGTNTEAFF. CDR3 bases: TGTGCCAGCATAGAGGGTACGAACACTGAAGCTTTCTTT.

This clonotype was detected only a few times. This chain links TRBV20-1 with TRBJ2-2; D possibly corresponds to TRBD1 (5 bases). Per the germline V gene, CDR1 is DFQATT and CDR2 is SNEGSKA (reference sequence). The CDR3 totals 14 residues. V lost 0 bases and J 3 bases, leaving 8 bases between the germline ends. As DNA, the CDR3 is TGCAGTGCTAGAGACAGGGTAGACACCGGGGAGCTGTTTTTT. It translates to CSARDRVDTGELFF.

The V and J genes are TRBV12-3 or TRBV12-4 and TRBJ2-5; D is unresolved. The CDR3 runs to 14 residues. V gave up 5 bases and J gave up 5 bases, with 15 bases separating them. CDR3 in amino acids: CASSTSRTRETQYF. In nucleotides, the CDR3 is TGTGCCAGCAGTACAAGCAGGACGCGGGAGACCCAGTACTTC.